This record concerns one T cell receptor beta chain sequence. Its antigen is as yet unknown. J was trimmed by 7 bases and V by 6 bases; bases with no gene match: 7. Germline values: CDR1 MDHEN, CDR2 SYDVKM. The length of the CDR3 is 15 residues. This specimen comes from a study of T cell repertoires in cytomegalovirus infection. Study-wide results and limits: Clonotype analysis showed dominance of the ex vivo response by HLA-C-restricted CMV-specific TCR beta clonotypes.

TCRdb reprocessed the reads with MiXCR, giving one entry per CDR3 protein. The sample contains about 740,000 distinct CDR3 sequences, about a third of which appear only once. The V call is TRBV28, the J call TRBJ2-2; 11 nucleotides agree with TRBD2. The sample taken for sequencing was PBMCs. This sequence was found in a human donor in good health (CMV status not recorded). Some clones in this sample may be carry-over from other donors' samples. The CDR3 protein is CASSLRTSGYGELFF. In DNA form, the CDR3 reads TGTGCCAGCAGCCTGAGGACTAGCGGGTACGGGGAGCTGTTTTTT.